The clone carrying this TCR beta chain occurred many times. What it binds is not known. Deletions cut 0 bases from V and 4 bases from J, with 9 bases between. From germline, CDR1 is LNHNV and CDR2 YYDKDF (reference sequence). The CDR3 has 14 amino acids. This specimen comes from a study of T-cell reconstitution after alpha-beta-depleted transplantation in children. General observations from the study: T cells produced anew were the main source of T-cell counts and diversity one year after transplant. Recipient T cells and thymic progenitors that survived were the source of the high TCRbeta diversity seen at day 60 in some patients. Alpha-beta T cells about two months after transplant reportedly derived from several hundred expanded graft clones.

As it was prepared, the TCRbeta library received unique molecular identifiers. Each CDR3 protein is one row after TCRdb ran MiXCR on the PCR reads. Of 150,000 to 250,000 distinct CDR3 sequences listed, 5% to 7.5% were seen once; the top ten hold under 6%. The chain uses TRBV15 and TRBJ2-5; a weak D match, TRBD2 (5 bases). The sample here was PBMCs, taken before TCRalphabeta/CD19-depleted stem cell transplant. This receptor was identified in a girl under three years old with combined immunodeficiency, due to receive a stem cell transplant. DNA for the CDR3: TGTGCCACCAGCAGAGACGAGGGAGCAGAGACCCAGTACTTC. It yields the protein CATSRDEGAETQYF.